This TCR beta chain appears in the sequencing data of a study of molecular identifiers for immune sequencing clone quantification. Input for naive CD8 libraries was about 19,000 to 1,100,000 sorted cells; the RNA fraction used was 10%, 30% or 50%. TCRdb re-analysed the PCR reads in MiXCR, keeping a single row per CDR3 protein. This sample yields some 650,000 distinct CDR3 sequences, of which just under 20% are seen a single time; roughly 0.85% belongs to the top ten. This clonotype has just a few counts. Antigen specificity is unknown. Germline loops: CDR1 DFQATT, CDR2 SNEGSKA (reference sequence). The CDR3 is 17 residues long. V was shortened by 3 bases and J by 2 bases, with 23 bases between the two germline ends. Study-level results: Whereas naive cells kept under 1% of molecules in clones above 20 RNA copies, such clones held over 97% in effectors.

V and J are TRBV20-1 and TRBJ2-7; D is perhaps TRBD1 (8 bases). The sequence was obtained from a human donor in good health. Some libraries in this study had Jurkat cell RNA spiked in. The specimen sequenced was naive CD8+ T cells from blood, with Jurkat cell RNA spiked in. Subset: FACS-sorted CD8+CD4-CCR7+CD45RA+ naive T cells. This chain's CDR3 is CSARGGDRLGVPYEQYF. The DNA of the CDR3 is TGCAGTGCTAGGGGGGGGGACAGGTTAGGAGTCCCCTACGAGCAGTACTTC.